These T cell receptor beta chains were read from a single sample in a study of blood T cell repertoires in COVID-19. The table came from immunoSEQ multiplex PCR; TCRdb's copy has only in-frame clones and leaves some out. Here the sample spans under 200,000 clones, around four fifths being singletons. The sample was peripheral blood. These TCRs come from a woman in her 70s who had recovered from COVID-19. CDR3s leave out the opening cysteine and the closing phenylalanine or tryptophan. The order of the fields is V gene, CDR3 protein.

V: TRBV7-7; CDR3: ASSLDRGSGELF
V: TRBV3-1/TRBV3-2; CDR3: ASSQVGAGGPQETQY
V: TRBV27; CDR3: ASSLGVGGAAGPQH
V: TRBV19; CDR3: ASSIGPEPDTQY
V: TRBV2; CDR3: ASRLDSRTEAF
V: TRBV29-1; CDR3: SVGALLTDTQY
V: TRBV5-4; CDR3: ASSGGGGRSEKLF
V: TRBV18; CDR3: ASSPTGGYGYT
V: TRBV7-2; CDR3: ASSPPGLAGVGEQF
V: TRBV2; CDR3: ASRGFGGPHEQY
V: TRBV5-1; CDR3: ASSPGQVPGELF
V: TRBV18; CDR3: ASSDGTGRVGNTIY
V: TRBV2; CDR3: ASSRGIGNTIY
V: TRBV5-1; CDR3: ASSQQGVRGNTEAF
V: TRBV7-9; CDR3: ATQPLGYGYT
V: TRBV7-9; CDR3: ASSLADRGGTEAF
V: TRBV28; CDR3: ASSLNSPLH
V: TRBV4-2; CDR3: ASSQGAGATYEQY
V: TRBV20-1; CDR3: SANSKNIQY
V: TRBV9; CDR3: ASSPGQGGVYGYT
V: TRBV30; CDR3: AWKRDRPYEQY
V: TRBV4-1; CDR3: ASSQGPGDYGYT
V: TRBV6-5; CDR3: AAGGNYGYT
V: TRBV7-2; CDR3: ASSSNVPGSGGYT
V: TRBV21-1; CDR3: ASSRGLAGGPPGELF
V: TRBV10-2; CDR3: ASRGGTGGAIGPYGYT
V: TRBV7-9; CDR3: ASNNYGGQPQH
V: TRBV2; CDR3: ASSGGRGGDTQY
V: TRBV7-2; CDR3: ASSLAAVQRGELF